One TCR beta chain is described in this entry. The antigen is unknown. Germline CDR1 is SGHRS and CDR2 is YFSETQ. V lost 3 bases and J lost 5; bases outside the gene matches: 6. The CDR3 sequence is 17 residues long. The whole isolated RNA underwent reverse transcription, so sequencing captured expressed TCRB transcripts. Some 3.6 million reads on average were seen across naive, central memory and regulatory T cell samples. Using immunoSEQ multiplex PCR, the repertoire was profiled, and TCRdb retains in-frame clones only, with some absent. Here the sample spans 300,000 to 400,000 clones, 8.5% to 10% being singletons. The data belong to a study of beta chain features in type 1 diabetes. At the level of the study: The study examined about 100 million sorted cells across all samples. Study-wide findings and caveats: Type 1 diabetes patients showed fewer insertions and more deletions at VDJ junctions. Healthy donors had naive, central memory and Treg TCRB repertoires that appeared less similar than those seen among patients. Shorter TCRB CDR3s, moderately but significantly so, marked every one of the four CD4+ subsets in Type 1 diabetes patients.

The rearrangement links TRBV5-1 to TRBJ2-1; 15 positions match TRBD2. What was sequenced was central memory CD4+ T cells from blood. This receptor was obtained from a man aged 30-40 years with type 1 diabetes. The CDR3 bases are TGCGCCAGCAGCTCTGGACTAGCGGGAGGGCCCGACAATGAGCAGTTCTTC. Its translation: CASSSGLAGGPDNEQFF.